The entry that follows covers one T cell receptor beta chain sequence. These data belong to a study of blood T cell repertoires in COVID-19. The overall study: The cDNA or gDNA used as material had been derived from T cells, B-cell-depleted T cells, or PBMCs.

Only in-frame clones appear in the TCRdb table, and some are missing; sequencing was by immunoSEQ multiplex PCR. The data hold some 58,000 clones, with just under 90% observed a single time. This TCR derives from a man aged 50-60 years with acute or convalescent COVID-19. The sequenced material came from peripheral blood.

The CDR3 is CASSTPGQGDNYGYTF. DNA for the CDR3: TGTGCCAGCAGCACTCCGGGACAGGGTGATAACTATGGCTACACCTTC. The chain joins TRBV7-8 to TRBJ1-2; 9 bases are shared with TRBD1. Germline V gene data show CDR1 as SGHVS and CDR2 as FQNEAQ. V shed 5 bases, J shed 1 base, and the junction held 8 bases outside the gene matches. CDR3 length equals 16 residues.